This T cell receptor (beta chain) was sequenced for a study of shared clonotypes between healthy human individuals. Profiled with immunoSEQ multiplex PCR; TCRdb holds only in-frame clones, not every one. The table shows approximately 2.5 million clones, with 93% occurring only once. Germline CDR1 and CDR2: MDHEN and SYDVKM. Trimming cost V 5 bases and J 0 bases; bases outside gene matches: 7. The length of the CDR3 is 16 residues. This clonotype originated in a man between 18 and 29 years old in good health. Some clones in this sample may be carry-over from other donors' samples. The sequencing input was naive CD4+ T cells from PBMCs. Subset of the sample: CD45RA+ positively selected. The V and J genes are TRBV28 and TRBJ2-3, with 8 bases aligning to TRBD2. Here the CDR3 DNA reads TGTGCCAGCAGTCTACTAGCGGTTAGTAGCACAGATACGCAGTATTTT. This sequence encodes CASSLLAVSSTDTQYF.